This T cell receptor (beta chain) was documented in a study of OX40 agonist ivuxolimab in advanced cancers. Trimming took off 6 bases at V and 2 bases at J, with 16 bases between the two ends. The CDR3 spans 15 residues. The germline CDR1 and CDR2 sequences are KGHSH and LQKENI. TCRdb keeps only in-frame clones here, not all; method: immunoSEQ multiplex PCR. In the table there are 55,000 to 70,000 clones, just under 85% of which are singletons. This receptor was identified in an adult with an advanced solid tumor such as melanoma, head and neck, liver or kidney cancer. The chain employs TRBV18 and TRBJ1-1, with no clear D. The sequencing used CD4+ or CD8+ T cells sorted from blood, collected in a trial of the OX40 agonist ivuxolimab. CDR3 coding DNA: TGTGCCAGCTCCCTCCCGCCGAGCCCAAACACTGAAGCTTTCTTT. This sequence encodes CASSLPPSPNTEAFF. Supplemented by reference TRBV18 and TRBJ1-1, the full variable domain reads NAGVMQNPRHLVRRRGQEARLRCSPMKGHSHVYWYRQLPEEGLKFMVYLQKENIIDESGMPKERFSAEFPKEGPSILRIQQVVRGDSAAYFCASSLPPSPNTEAFFGQGTRLTVV.